The subject of this entry is one T cell receptor (beta chain). This receptor's antigen is unknown. Per-base qualities were not stored, and no clone one base away is much larger. The sample belongs to a study of cytomegalovirus exposure and HLA in healthy donors (dated by TCRdb to 2016 to 2017). As for the study more broadly: An earlier analysis of approximately 590 of the donors reported approximately 290 Gb of sequence data and about 100 million unique TCR beta sequences from 190 million or so T cells. The aim of the study was to test whether cataloging public T cell receptors could identify signatures of past pathogen exposure. In addition to the first cohort of approximately 670 subjects, a separate validation cohort of approximately 120 different subjects was used. High-throughput TCR immunosequencing, statistical association of individual TCRs with disease status, and machine learning were combined to predict cytomegalovirus infection status. Of the 398 genotyped donors, over 65% fell in the genetic ancestry cluster associated with self-reported Caucasian donors. To decide whether each TCR beta V gene segment behaved as functional or pseudogenic, an earlier analysis of approximately 590 of the donors relied on high-throughput TCR beta sequencing. Using immunosequencing, the study profiled T cell repertoires from about 610 subjects and related those repertoires to cytomegalovirus serostatus. Donor age, sex, ethnicity and CMV serostatus were collected together with the repertoire data. In a later genetic analysis, genome-wide SNP genotypes for about 60% of the 666 donors were used, and that subset was treated as a discovery cohort. Every discovery cohort repertoire had been produced on one sequencing platform. In the later analysis, no new phenotypic data were used to find candidate immune exposures; instead, reliance was placed on TCR beta sequences and their occurrence across donors. An early release that covered some 640 HLA-typed donors contained approximately 300 gigabases of sequencing data and 80 million or so unique TCR sequences. To study patterns of TCR occurrence, a later analysis re-analyzed previously published TCR beta repertoires from 550 to 800 donors and added high-resolution HLA genotyping. Because of strong linkage in the cohort, 5 or 6 DR-DQ haplotypes were treated as single units for association and clustering. Class I and class II HLA loci were covered by the typing at four-digit resolution. Across around 400 genotyped donors of the cohort, an average of about 200,000 unique TCR beta nucleotide sequences per donor were sequenced, and roughly 18% of those sequences were non-productive. Typing coverage differed by locus: A, B, C, DRB1 and DQB1 were typed in roughly 629-640 donors, DQA1 in about 500, DPA1 in over 600, and DPB1 in roughly 450.

Library prep was done by the immunoSEQ multiplex PCR assay. For the multiplex PCR, a mixture combining 60 forward primers for TCR Vbeta segments and 13 reverse primers for TCR Jbeta segments was used. The CDR3 region of rearranged TCR beta genes was amplified from genomic DNA by a multiplex PCR assay. On the Illumina HiSeq System, the amplified TCR beta libraries were sequenced as 87-base-pair reads. For the original study's pipeline: A later analysis counted tens of millions of unique TCR beta chains across the 650 to 700 repertoires, and 10 million to 12 million of these chains were shared by at least two donors. Raw reads were error-corrected and collapsed into unique sequences with a nearest-neighbor algorithm that merged closely related sequences to remove PCR and sequencing errors. V, D and J gene segments were assigned by aligning CDR3 sequences to IMGT reference sequences. For a sequence to be retained, at least a six-nucleotide match to both a V gene segment and a J gene segment was required. Rearrangements were called productive when the CDR3 lacked stop codons and stayed in frame with V and J; all others were non-productive. Following IMGT convention, CDR3 was defined as the stretch from the second conserved V-encoded cysteine to the conserved J-encoded phenylalanine. Sequences without an unambiguous match to a single V gene segment were excluded from the earlier analysis of about 600 of the donors. In an earlier analysis of several hundred of the donors, a V segment was called functional when productive rearrangements were above 56.7%, and segregating when the standard deviation between donors exceeded 5%. To diagnose cytomegalovirus status from the catalog of TCR beta chain sequences, a statistical classification framework was built. In a later analysis, TCR nucleotide sequences were compared against IMGT/GENE-DB human TR gene sequences so that V and J genes could be assigned. A later analysis assigned CDR3 sequences and most-parsimonious VDJ recombination scenarios with the TCRdist pipeline. In a later analysis, each TCR beta chain was defined by its CDR3 amino acid sequence together with its V-gene family, and reads lacking a unique V-gene family were excluded. A later analysis removed 550 to 650 highly shared, low-generation-probability nucleotide sequences to deal with suspected cross-contamination and a sequencing artifact. In a later analysis, a clonal expansion index for each public chain was calculated from normalized within-repertoire ranks of inferred template counts. In a later analysis, generation probabilities were computed with a VDJ recombination model fitted to out-of-frame rearrangements, and the resulting probabilities were checked against IGoR. A later analysis scored TCR-TCR, TCR-HLA and TCR-CMV co-occurrence with hypergeometric tests, applying a repertoire-size bias correction to TCR pairs. To estimate false discovery rates, a later analysis permuted the HLA or CMV assignments 20 times. A later analysis grouped co-occurring TCRs with DBSCAN, adding TCRdist sequence similarity when clustering within HLA-allele-positive subsets. Co-occurrence clustering excluded repertoires with fewer than 30,000 or more than 120,000 public chains, plus five with anomalous nucleotide sharing. The table comes from immuneACCESS by way of TCRdb, which keeps in-frame sequences with V and J called. Part of the clones is missing from these tables; in studies checked, under half for an unresolved V gene and the rest for unknown reasons. From that table come the V and J calls and clone size; the DNA was used to work out D and trimming. This sample has under 300,000 clones in its table, and 70% to 90% of those were observed once. The ten largest account for roughly 4% of the sample.

What the research found in general, with its limitations: A total of 150 to 200 TCR beta chains were listed by the study as associated with cytomegalovirus. A cluster of highly shared sequence variants was judged likely to represent a technical artifact of the sequencing pipeline. According to a later analysis, most CMV-associated TCR beta chains appeared to be HLA-restricted, and the HLA associations seemed to be driven largely by CMV exposure. Linkage disequilibrium might explain the correlated functional status among segregating V segments, but an unknown experimental factor could not be ruled out. Because HLA typing was missing for some donors at each locus, association tests included only the typed subset. In a later analysis, the rate of TCR association differed among HLA loci, with DRB1 alleles having the most associated TCRs and HLA-C alleles having the fewest. A later analysis found that HLA-associated TCR beta chains were more clonally expanded and had lower generation probabilities than equally common non-associated chains. Broadly in line with IMGT annotations, most TCR beta V segments showed up in productive rearrangements about 87% or about 30% of the time in an earlier analysis of 587 of the donors. While some public TCRs were present in many individuals, most TCR sequences turned up only very rarely across donors. Sequencing depth was assumed to be roughly uniform across donors in the presence/absence analyses, though that assumption may not hold. A further reported finding was that TCR beta sequences accurately predicted the HLA-A and HLA-B alleles for most subjects in the first cohort. A later genetic analysis reported fewer N-insertions in productive TCRs among donors in an Asian-associated ancestry cluster than the roughly 700-donor mean. Several of the top co-occurrence clusters appeared to be linked to parvovirus B19, influenza, CMV and Epstein-Barr virus, according to a later analysis. In vitro tests confirmed that a few of the cytomegalovirus-associated TCR beta chains recognize cytomegalovirus antigens. Strong co-occurrence of HLA alleles, especially DR and DQ, made assigning TCR associations to individual alleles difficult. Only TCR beta chains were sequenced in this cohort, and the absence of alpha or paired-chain data limited detectable features. Immune exposure information for the cohort was limited to CMV serostatus. The classifier was reported to diagnose cytomegalovirus status with high specificity and sensitivity in both the original cohort and the validation cohort. Because counts were too low, roughly 18 rarely observed V segments, including chromosome 9 orphons, were left out of the earlier analysis of 587 of the donors. According to the authors, the approach could potentially be generalized to other disease states and immunological phenotypes. V-gene and J-gene trimming of TCR beta chains was associated with a missense DCLRE1C variant in a later genetic analysis, and the association was replicated in an independent cohort. A later analysis associated 16,951 TCR beta sequences with specific HLA alleles at a false discovery rate of 0.05.

The cohort consisted of hundreds of healthy bone marrow donors. Cohort members were all nominally healthy when sampled, although unrecorded immune exposures were likely present. The donor tested CMV seropositive, placing the donor among the 290 or so seropositive members of the cohort. A peripheral blood sample was collected from each donor, and TCR beta sequencing was performed on peripheral blood mononuclear cells. The Qiagen DNeasy Blood Extraction Kit was used to extract genomic DNA from the blood cell samples. The TCR sequence derives from a man between 40 and 49 years old in good health and CMV-seropositive. The sequenced material came from PBMCs.

The DNA is as follows: TGTGCCACGGCGTTACAGGGACCAGATACGCAGTATTTT. Its translation is CATALQGPDTQYF. The rearrangement combines TRBV19 with TRBJ2-3; 6 matching bases give a weak D call of TRBD1. Trimming removed 10 bases from V and 4 bases from J, leaving 15 bases between the germline ends. The germline V gene encodes CDR1 LNHDA and CDR2 SQIVND (reference sequence). The CDR3 covers 13 residues, taking in both the cysteine and the phenylalanine. Here the CDR3 DNA is all that survives: 39 bases in frame from base 1.